This paragraph reports one TCR beta chain. Generated by immunoSEQ multiplex PCR, the TCRdb table keeps only in-frame clones and is missing some. This repertoire shows some 120,000 clones, 70% to 90% found once; its top ten account for over 2%. This CDR3 region has 18 residues. V shed 3 bases and J shed 0 bases, with 19 bases lying between them. Germline lookup yields CDR1 SGHDT and CDR2 YYEEEE. This sample was taken from a study of control samples from healthy donors and cancer patients. The specimen sequenced was blood. The chain carries TRBV5-6 and TRBJ1-3, with a tentative D call TRBD1 (6 bases). The TCR comes from a woman in her 70s in good health. The DNA of the CDR3 is TGTGCCAGCAGCTCGCCGGGACAAACTCGCGCCTCTGGAAACACCATATATTTT. As protein: CASSSPGQTRASGNTIYF.